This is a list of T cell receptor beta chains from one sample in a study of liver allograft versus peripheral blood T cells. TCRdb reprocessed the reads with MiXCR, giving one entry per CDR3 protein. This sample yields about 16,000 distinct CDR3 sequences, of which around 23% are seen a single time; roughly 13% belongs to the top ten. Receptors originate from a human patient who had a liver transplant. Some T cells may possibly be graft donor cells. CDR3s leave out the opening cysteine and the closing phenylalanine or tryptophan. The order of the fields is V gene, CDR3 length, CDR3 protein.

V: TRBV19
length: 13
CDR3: ASSITGYSNYGYT

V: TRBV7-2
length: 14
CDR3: ASSSFPRGRATEAF

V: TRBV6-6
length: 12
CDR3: ASTPDVEGEKLF

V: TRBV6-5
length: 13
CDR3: ASSYSLAELHEQY

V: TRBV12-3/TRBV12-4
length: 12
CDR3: ASSDTGSGNTIY

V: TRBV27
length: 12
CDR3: ASRAGTGYNEQF

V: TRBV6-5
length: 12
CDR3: ASSPDRGKYEQY

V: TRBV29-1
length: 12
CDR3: SAVRAGRNYGYT

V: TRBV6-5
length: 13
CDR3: ASSDRTGEKSPLH

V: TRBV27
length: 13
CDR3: ASSLLDRSNTEAF

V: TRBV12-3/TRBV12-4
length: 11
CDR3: ATGDIFDFAIY

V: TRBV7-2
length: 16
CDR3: ASSPGLAGGRGTGELF

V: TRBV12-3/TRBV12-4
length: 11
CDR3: ASRRDSGYGYT

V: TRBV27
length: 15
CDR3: ASSRRGGHGSYNEQF

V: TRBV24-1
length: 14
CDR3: ATSDDVAGSQETQY

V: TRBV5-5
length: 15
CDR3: ASSVKGRVRGNQPQH

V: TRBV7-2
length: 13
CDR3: ASSLVNRRDNEQF

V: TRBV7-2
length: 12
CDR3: ASSWDPEGTEAF

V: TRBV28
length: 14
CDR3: ASGLLGQGSGNTIY

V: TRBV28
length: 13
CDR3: ASSFVGETNYGYT

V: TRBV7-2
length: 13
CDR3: ASSSELAAGYEQY

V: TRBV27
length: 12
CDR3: ASSPRQGAGEQY

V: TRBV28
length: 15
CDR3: ASSLYPAVSANEKLF

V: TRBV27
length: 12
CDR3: ASSLFERTGELF

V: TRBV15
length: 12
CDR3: ATSRQGNGYGYT

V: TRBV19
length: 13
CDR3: ASSIGGRVRTEAF

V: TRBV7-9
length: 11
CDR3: ASSLGPYEEQY

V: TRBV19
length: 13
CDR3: ATKAGQVFSEELF

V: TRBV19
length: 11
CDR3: ASSGDRGYEQY

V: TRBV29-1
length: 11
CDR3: SDTRGSNYGYT

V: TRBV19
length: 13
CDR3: ASSLSGSLSYEQY